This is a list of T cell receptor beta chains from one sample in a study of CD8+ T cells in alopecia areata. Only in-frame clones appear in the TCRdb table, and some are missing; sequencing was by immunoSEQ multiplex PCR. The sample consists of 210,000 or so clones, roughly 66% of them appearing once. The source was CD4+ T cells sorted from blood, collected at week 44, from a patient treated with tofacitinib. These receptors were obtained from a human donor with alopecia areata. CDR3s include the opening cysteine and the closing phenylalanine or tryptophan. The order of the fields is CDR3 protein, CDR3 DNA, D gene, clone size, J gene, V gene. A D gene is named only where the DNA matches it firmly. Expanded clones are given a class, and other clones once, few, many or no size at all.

CASRFGSGGYTF TGTGCCAGCAGATTCGGGTCCGGTGGCTACACCTTC NA NA TRBJ1-2 TRBV6-5
CASSGTQGSVGSYNEQFF TGCGCCAGCAGCGGGACACAGGGATCGGTAGGCTCCTACAATGAGCAGTTCTTC NA many TRBJ2-1 TRBV5-1
CASSQGLGKEKLFF TGCGCCAGCAGCCAAGGCCTGGGGAAGGAAAAACTGTTTTTT NA NA TRBJ1-4 TRBV4-3
CASSQDLVIHSPLHF TGCGCCAGCAGCCAAGATTTGGTAATTCATTCACCCCTCCACTTT NA once TRBJ1-6 TRBV4-3
CASSFFPGQDEKLFF TGTGCCAGCAGCTTCTTTCCGGGACAGGATGAAAAACTGTTTTTT TRBD1 NA TRBJ1-4 TRBV7-9
CASSPPRGGEQFF TGTGCCAGCAGCCCTCCCCGGGGGGGTGAGCAGTTCTTC TRBD2 NA TRBJ2-1 TRBV7-9
CASSEYYLGQPQHF TGTGCCAGCAGTGAATATTATTTAGGTCAGCCCCAGCATTTT NA NA TRBJ1-5 TRBV6-1
CSEATSSTDTQYF TGCAGCGAGGCAACCTCTAGCACAGATACGCAGTATTTT NA NA TRBJ2-3 TRBV29-1
CAWSVRVGTGDYNSPLHF TGTGCCTGGAGTGTACGAGTTGGGACAGGGGACTATAATTCACCCCTCCACTTT TRBD1 NA TRBJ1-6 TRBV30
CASSIDRVEQPQHF TGTGCCAGTAGTATAGATCGTGTGGAACAGCCCCAGCATTTT NA NA TRBJ1-5 TRBV19
CASSLTPPGGTEAFF TGTGCCAGCAGCCTCACTCCCCCCGGGGGCACTGAAGCTTTCTTT NA NA TRBJ1-1 TRBV11-1
CAWSVASEQYF TGTGCCTGGAGTGTGGCTAGCGAGCAGTACTTC NA NA TRBJ2-7 TRBV30
CASRTSRETGGFEQCF TGTGCCAGCAGAACCTCGAGGGAGACAGGGGGCTTCGAGCAGTGCTTC TRBD1 NA TRBJ2-7 TRBV2
CSVGTGGQETQYF TGCAGCGTTGGTACAGGGGGTCAAGAGACCCAGTACTTC TRBD1 NA TRBJ2-5 TRBV29-1
CAWSFPAPGNTIYF TGTGCCTGGAGTTTCCCGGCCCCTGGAAACACCATATATTTT NA NA TRBJ1-3 TRBV30
CASSRLVADTQYF TGTGCCAGCAGCCGACTAGTGGCAGATACGCAGTATTTT NA once TRBJ2-3 TRBV11-3
CATGGVGTDTQYF TGTGCCACCGGCGGGGTGGGCACAGATACGCAGTATTTT NA NA TRBJ2-3 TRBV15
CASSLVPGRNEKLFF TGTGCCAGCAGCTTAGTTCCAGGCCGGAATGAAAAACTGTTTTTT NA few TRBJ1-4 TRBV7-9
CASIAPTGKTEAFF TGTGCCAGCATCGCCCCGACAGGGAAGACTGAAGCTTTCTTT TRBD1 NA TRBJ1-1 TRBV6-5
CSVASRGSPAIEGEQYF TGCAGCGTGGCCTCTCGAGGCAGCCCGGCCATAGAAGGCGAGCAGTACTTC NA NA TRBJ2-7 TRBV29-1
CASNLSGGKSHEQFF TGTGCCAGCAATCTTAGCGGGGGGAAGAGCCATGAGCAGTTCTTC TRBD2 NA TRBJ2-1 TRBV6-5
CASSSDWDSPLHF TGTGCCAGCAGCTCGGACTGGGATTCACCCCTCCACTTT NA NA TRBJ1-6 TRBV5-6
CASSFTGRGNEQFF TGTGCCAGCAGCTTTACAGGGAGGGGGAATGAGCAGTTCTTC NA NA TRBJ2-1 TRBV7-9
CASRSLTGLGSSGANVLTF TGCGCCAGCAGGTCTCTGACAGGTCTAGGATCCTCTGGGGCCAACGTCCTGACTTTC NA many TRBJ2-6 TRBV10-2
CATPEGGYTF TGTGCCACCCCGGAGGGTGGCTACACCTTC NA NA TRBJ1-2 TRBV30
CASSLGAGTDTQYF TGTGCCAGCAGCTTAGGGGCCGGAACAGATACGCAGTATTTT NA NA TRBJ2-3 TRBV7-6
CASSKRGTSDEQFF TGCGCCAGCAGCAAGCGGGGGACGTCGGATGAGCAGTTCTTC TRBD2 few TRBJ2-1 TRBV5-1
CSARGGPNTEAFF TGCAGCGCTAGGGGCGGACCCAACACTGAAGCTTTCTTT NA few TRBJ1-1 TRBV29-1
CASTTDATDGYTF TGTGCCAGCACCACCGACGCCACCGACGGCTACACCTTC NA NA TRBJ1-2 TRBV14
CASSLGGTANSPLHF TGCGCCAGCAGCTTGGGTGGGACAGCAAATTCACCCCTCCACTTT TRBD1 NA TRBJ1-6 TRBV5-1
CASSEGPLNGYTF TGTGCCAGCAGTGAGGGACCTCTGAATGGCTACACCTTC NA NA TRBJ1-2 TRBV6-1